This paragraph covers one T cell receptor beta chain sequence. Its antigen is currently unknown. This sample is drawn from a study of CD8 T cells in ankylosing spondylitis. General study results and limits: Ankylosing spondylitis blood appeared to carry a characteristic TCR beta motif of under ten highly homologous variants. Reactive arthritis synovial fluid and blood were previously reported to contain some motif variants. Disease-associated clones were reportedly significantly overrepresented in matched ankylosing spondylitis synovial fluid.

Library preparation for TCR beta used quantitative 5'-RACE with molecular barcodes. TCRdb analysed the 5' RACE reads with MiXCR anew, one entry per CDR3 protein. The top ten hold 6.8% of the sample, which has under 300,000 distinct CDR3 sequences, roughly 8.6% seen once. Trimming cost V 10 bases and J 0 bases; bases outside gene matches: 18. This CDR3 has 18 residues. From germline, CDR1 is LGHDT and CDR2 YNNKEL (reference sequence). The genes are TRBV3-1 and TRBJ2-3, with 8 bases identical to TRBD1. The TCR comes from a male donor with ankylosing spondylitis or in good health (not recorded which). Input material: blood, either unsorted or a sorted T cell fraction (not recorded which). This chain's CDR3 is CATSPGGFPGLSTDTQYF. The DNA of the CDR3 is TGTGCCACCTCCCCAGGGGGCTTCCCGGGACTTAGCACAGATACGCAGTATTTT.